These T cell receptor beta chains were read from a single sample in a study of cytomegalovirus exposure and HLA in healthy donors. Some clones are missing from TCRdb's copy, which holds only in-frame ones; the method was immunoSEQ multiplex PCR. The sample shows 85,000 to 130,000 clones, roughly 82% of them seen only once. Sequenced input: PBMCs. All receptors derive from a man between 45 and 60 years old in good health and CMV-seronegative. Each CDR3 is given with its conserved first and last residue. D genes are given only for firm matches. For some rows the clone size is stated as once, few or many, or as a class when expanded; others skip it.

clone_size: NA
v_call: TRBV18
d_call: NA
j_call: TRBJ1-3
cdr3_aa: CASSPGNSGNTIYF
cdr3_nt: TGTGCCAGCTCACCAGGAAACAGTGGAAACACCATATATTTT

clone_size: NA
v_call: TRBV18
d_call: NA
j_call: TRBJ1-1
cdr3_aa: CASSLDSMNTEAFF
cdr3_nt: TGTGCCAGCTCACTTGACAGTATGAACACTGAAGCTTTCTTT

clone_size: NA
v_call: TRBV5-4
d_call: NA
j_call: TRBJ1-2
cdr3_aa: CASSGGERYYGYTF
cdr3_nt: TGTGCCAGCAGTGGGGGGGAGCGGTACTATGGCTACACCTTC

clone_size: few
v_call: TRBV4-3
d_call: NA
j_call: TRBJ1-1
cdr3_aa: CASSQDRGNTEAFF
cdr3_nt: TGCGCCAGCAGCCAAGACAGGGGAAACACTGAAGCTTTCTTT

clone_size: NA
v_call: TRBV2
d_call: TRBD2
j_call: TRBJ2-2
cdr3_aa: CASSPRLAANTGELFF
cdr3_nt: TGTGCCAGCAGCCCCCGACTAGCGGCAAACACCGGGGAGCTGTTTTTT

clone_size: NA
v_call: TRBV5-4
d_call: NA
j_call: TRBJ2-2
cdr3_aa: CASSPPGHLNTGELFF
cdr3_nt: TGTGCCAGCAGCCCGCCGGGACACCTGAACACCGGGGAGCTGTTTTTT

clone_size: NA
v_call: TRBV15
d_call: NA
j_call: TRBJ1-6
cdr3_aa: CATSRAQGPNSPLHF
cdr3_nt: TGTGCCACCAGCAGAGCGCAGGGCCCTAATTCACCCCTCCACTTT

clone_size: NA
v_call: TRBV27
d_call: TRBD1
j_call: TRBJ1-1
cdr3_aa: CASSFNRGRGGTEAFF
cdr3_nt: TGTGCCAGCAGTTTCAACAGGGGGCGCGGGGGCACTGAAGCTTTCTTT

clone_size: NA
v_call: TRBV10-3
d_call: NA
j_call: TRBJ2-4
cdr3_aa: CAISESGAVQYF
cdr3_nt: TGTGCCATCAGTGAGTCGGGGGCAGTTCAGTACTTC

clone_size: NA
v_call: TRBV7-9
d_call: NA
j_call: TRBJ2-2
cdr3_aa: CAFEPGRYTGELFF
cdr3_nt: TGTGCCTTCGAGCCAGGGCGGTACACCGGGGAGCTGTTTTTT

clone_size: NA
v_call: TRBV6-5
d_call: TRBD1
j_call: TRBJ1-2
cdr3_aa: CASRNPGQGLSGYTF
cdr3_nt: TGTGCCAGCAGGAATCCGGGACAGGGACTTTCCGGCTACACCTTC

clone_size: once
v_call: TRBV5-1
d_call: TRBD1
j_call: TRBJ1-1
cdr3_aa: CASSLTTGAAEAFF
cdr3_nt: TGCGCCAGCAGCTTAACTACAGGGGCGGCTGAAGCTTTCTTT

clone_size: NA
v_call: TRBV10-3
d_call: TRBD1
j_call: TRBJ2-7
cdr3_aa: CAISGTGVYEQYF
cdr3_nt: TGTGCCATCAGCGGGACAGGGGTCTACGAGCAGTACTTC

clone_size: NA
v_call: TRBV29-1
d_call: NA
j_call: TRBJ2-1
cdr3_aa: CRVDALSNEQFF
cdr3_nt: TGCAGGGTTGACGCCCTCAGTAATGAGCAGTTCTTC

clone_size: few
v_call: TRBV5-1
d_call: TRBD1
j_call: TRBJ1-3
cdr3_aa: CASSFGDRGHTIYF
cdr3_nt: TGCGCCAGCAGCTTCGGGGACAGGGGGCACACCATATATTTT

clone_size: NA
v_call: TRBV2
d_call: NA
j_call: TRBJ1-4
cdr3_aa: CATQGGRGDEKLFF
cdr3_nt: TGTGCCACTCAAGGAGGCAGGGGAGATGAAAAACTGTTTTTT

clone_size: once
v_call: TRBV5-1
d_call: TRBD1
j_call: TRBJ1-1
cdr3_aa: CASSLSGGEAFF
cdr3_nt: TGCGCCAGCAGCTTGTCAGGGGGCGAAGCTTTCTTT

clone_size: NA
v_call: TRBV15
d_call: TRBD2
j_call: TRBJ2-1
cdr3_aa: CATSRDPSGAGDEQFF
cdr3_nt: TGTGCCACCAGCAGAGATCCGAGCGGGGCCGGCGATGAGCAGTTCTTC

clone_size: NA
v_call: TRBV6-5
d_call: NA
j_call: TRBJ1-1
cdr3_aa: CASSLGRSDAFF
cdr3_nt: TGTGCCAGCAGTCTCGGGAGGTCGGACGCTTTCTTT

clone_size: NA
v_call: TRBV13
d_call: NA
j_call: TRBJ2-1
cdr3_aa: CASSSIRQSSYNEQFF
cdr3_nt: TGTGCCAGCAGCTCTATAAGACAGAGCTCCTACAATGAGCAGTTCTTC

clone_size: NA
v_call: TRBV7-3
d_call: TRBD1
j_call: TRBJ2-7
cdr3_aa: CASSLDRADEQYF
cdr3_nt: TGTGCCAGCAGCTTAGACAGGGCCGACGAGCAGTACTTC

clone_size: NA
v_call: TRBV5-1
d_call: NA
j_call: TRBJ1-5
cdr3_aa: CASSFYSNQPQHF
cdr3_nt: TGCGCCAGCAGCTTTTACTCCAATCAGCCCCAGCATTTT

clone_size: NA
v_call: TRBV7-6
d_call: NA
j_call: TRBJ2-2
cdr3_aa: CASSFVRVDTGELFF
cdr3_nt: TGTGCCAGCAGCTTTGTCAGGGTAGACACCGGGGAGCTGTTTTTT

clone_size: NA
v_call: TRBV19
d_call: TRBD1
j_call: TRBJ1-1
cdr3_aa: CASSTTGGQGTEAFF
cdr3_nt: TGTGCCAGTAGTACAACAGGGGGTCAGGGAACTGAAGCTTTCTTT

clone_size: NA
v_call: TRBV30
d_call: NA
j_call: TRBJ1-3
cdr3_aa: CAWSPGEGNTIYF
cdr3_nt: TGTGCCTGGAGTCCAGGGGAGGGAAACACCATATATTTT

clone_size: NA
v_call: TRBV6-5
d_call: NA
j_call: TRBJ1-5
cdr3_aa: CASSRADRRQPQHF
cdr3_nt: TGTGCCAGCAGTAGGGCTGACAGGCGTCAGCCCCAGCATTTT

clone_size: NA
v_call: TRBV23-1
d_call: TRBD2
j_call: TRBJ2-3
cdr3_aa: CASSRTTSGATDTQYF
cdr3_nt: TGCGCCAGCAGTCGTACCACTAGCGGGGCAACAGATACGCAGTATTTT